This record covers a single T cell receptor beta chain. This entry belongs to a study of blood T cell repertoires in COVID-19. The CDR3 extends over 14 amino acids. Trimming removed 3 bases from V and 2 bases from J, with 10 bases in between. From germline, CDR1 is MDHEN and CDR2 SYDVKM. Sequenced by immunoSEQ multiplex PCR; TCRdb stores in-frame clones only, minus some. The sample holds around 79,000 clones, about nine tenths seen once. The rearrangement uses TRBV28 and TRBJ1-1; D uncertain. The source is a human donor in a cohort sampled during active COVID-19. Sequencing was carried out using peripheral blood. The CDR3 nucleotides are TGTGCCAGCAGTTTGTTACTGCCCAACACTGAAGCTTTCTTT. It translates to CASSLLLPNTEAFF.